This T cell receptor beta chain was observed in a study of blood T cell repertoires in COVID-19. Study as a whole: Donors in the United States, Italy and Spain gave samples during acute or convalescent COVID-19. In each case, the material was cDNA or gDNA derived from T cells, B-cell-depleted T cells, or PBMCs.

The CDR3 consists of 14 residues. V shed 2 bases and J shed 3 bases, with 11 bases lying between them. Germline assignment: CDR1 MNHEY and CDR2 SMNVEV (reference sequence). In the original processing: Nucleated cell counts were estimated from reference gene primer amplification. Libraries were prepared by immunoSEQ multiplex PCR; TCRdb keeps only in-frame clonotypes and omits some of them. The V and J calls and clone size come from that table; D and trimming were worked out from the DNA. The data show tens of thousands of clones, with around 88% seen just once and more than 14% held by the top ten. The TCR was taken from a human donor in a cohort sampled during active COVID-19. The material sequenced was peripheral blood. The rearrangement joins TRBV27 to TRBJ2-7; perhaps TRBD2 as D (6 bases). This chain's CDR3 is CASSLHGGNYEQYF. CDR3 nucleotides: TGTGCCAGCAGTTTACACGGAGGGAACTACGAGCAGTACTTC.